The T cell receptor (beta chain) described here comes from a study of blood T cell repertoires in COVID-19. Looking at the study overall: Donors in the United States, Italy and Spain gave samples during acute or convalescent COVID-19. T cells, B-cell-depleted T cells, or PBMCs supplied cDNA or gDNA.

Original analysis: Estimation of nucleated cell counts relied on the amplification of reference gene primers. TCRdb's table, derived via immunoSEQ multiplex PCR, lists solely in-frame clones and lacks some. V and J calls and clone size are copied from that table; D and trimming were computed from the DNA. The table has roughly 120,000 clones, 78% seen once; the top ten hold about 2%. The CDR3 extends over 15 amino acids. Germline V gene lookup returns CDR1 SGHRS and CDR2 YFSETQ. The ends lost 1 base at V and 4 bases at J; junction bases unmatched: 6. This rearrangement joins TRBV5-1 to TRBJ1-1; 8 bases align to TRBD1. The TCR sequence derives from a man aged 70 or older with acute or convalescent COVID-19. What was sequenced was peripheral blood. CDR3 DNA sequence: TGCGCCAGCAGCTTGTTCCAGGGGGCGAGCACTGAAGCTTTCTTT. Its translation is CASSLFQGASTEAFF. Looking up the rest from reference TRBV5-1 and TRBJ1-1 gives the full variable domain: KAGVTQTPRYLIKTRGQQVTLSCSPISGHRSVSWYQQTPGQGLQFLFEYFSETQRNKGNFPGRFSGRQFSNSRSEMNVSTLELGDSALYLCASSLFQGASTEAFFGQGTRLTVV.